What follows describes a single T cell receptor (beta chain). Some 27,000 T cell genomes, or roughly 200 ng DNA, went into the sorted-subset replicate PCRs. The repertoire was sequenced with immunoSEQ multiplex PCR; TCRdb's copy has only in-frame clones and lacks some. The sample consists of more than 500,000 clones, approximately 94% of them appearing once. V shed 4 bases, J shed 6 bases, and the junction held 9 bases outside the gene matches. Germline assignment: CDR1 SQVTM and CDR2 ANQGSEA. The CDR3 has 15 amino acids. These data originate in a study of shared clonotypes between healthy human individuals. Across the study: Plates per donor: three CD4 naive, three CD4 memory, two CD8 naive, one CD8 memory.

Sequenced material: naive CD4+ T cells sorted from blood. Subset indicated: CD45RA+ positively selected. The clonotype comes from a woman aged 25 to 39 in good health. The rearrangement links TRBV29-1 to TRBJ2-1, with 10 bases fitting TRBD2. The CDR3, as DNA: TGCAGCGTTGCCCCCGGGACTAGCGTACCCAATGAGCAGTTCTTC. It translates to CSVAPGTSVPNEQFF.